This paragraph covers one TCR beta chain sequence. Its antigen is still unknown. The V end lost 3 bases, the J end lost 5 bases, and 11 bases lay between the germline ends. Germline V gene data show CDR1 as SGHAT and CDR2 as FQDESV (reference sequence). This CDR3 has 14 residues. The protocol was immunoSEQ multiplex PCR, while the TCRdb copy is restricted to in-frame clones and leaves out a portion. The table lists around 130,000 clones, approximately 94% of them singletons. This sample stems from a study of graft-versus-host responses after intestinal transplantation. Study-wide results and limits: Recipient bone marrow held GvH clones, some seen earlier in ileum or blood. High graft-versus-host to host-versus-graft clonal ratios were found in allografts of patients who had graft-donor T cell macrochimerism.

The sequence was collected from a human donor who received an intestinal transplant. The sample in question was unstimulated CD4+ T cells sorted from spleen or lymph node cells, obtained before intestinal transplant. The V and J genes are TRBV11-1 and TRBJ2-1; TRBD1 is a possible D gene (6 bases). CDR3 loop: CASSLETGNNEQFF. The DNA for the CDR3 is TGTGCCAGCAGCTTGGAGACAGGCAACAATGAGCAGTTCTTC.